This TCR beta chain was observed in a study of blood T cell repertoires in COVID-19. In the study overall: Acute and convalescent COVID-19 samples came from the United States, Italy and Spain.

In this sample, this clone turned up a few times. Original handling: Amplification with reference gene primers provided the estimates of nucleated cell counts. Sequencing was performed with immunoSEQ multiplex PCR; in TCRdb, only in-frame clones are kept and a portion is missing. D and trimming were read from the DNA, whereas the V and J calls and clone size are those reported in that table. The table shows over 150,000 clones, with around 80% occurring only once. The CDR3 has 13 amino acids. Between the trimmed V and J ends, which lost 2 bases and 7 bases, there was a span of 13 bases. CDR1 and CDR2 from the germline V gene are SGHDT and YYEEEE.

The V and J genes are TRBV5-6 and TRBJ2-7; D perhaps matches TRBD1 (5 bases). Material: peripheral blood. The TCR was taken from a human donor in a cohort sampled during active COVID-19. The CDR3 protein is CASSFGRGAEQYF. The CDR3 region has the DNA TGTGCCAGCAGCTTTGGTAGGGGCGCAGAGCAGTACTTC.